The next 21 T cell receptor beta chains were all read from a single sample in a study of shared clonotypes between healthy human individuals (dated by TCRdb to the early 2020s). The method behind the library was the immunoSEQ multiplex PCR assay. As stored in TCRdb, this immuneACCESS dataset retains in-frame rearrangements with V and J assigned. A fraction of the clones does not appear; measured against another copy, unresolved V genes explain less than half of the discrepancy, and the remainder lacks a known reason. Recorded for this sample are fewer than 1.6 million clones; approximately 98.5% of them occurred a single time. The top ten hold about 0.4% of the sample. Sequencing was carried out using naive CD4+ T cells sorted from blood. Sample cell subset or site, as interpreted from the label and publication: CD45RA+ positively selected. The receptors here all came from a man in his thirties or forties in good health.

This chain uses TRBV5-8 with TRBJ2-3; 7 nucleotides line up with TRBD1. V lost 4 bases, J lost 0 bases, and 5 bases stayed unmatched. The CDR3 loop spans 15 amino acids. CDR1 is SGHTS and CDR2 is YDEGEE in the germline V gene. For the CDR3, the DNA is TGTGCCAGCAGCCTGGGACAGTCTAGCACAGATACGCAGTATTTT. Amino acids: CASSLGQSSTDTQYF.

Worth noting for this clone: The same CDR3 also results from other DNA sequences found in this sample. The rearrangement uses TRBV9 and TRBJ2-7, with unresolved D. V dropped 0 bases and J dropped 0 bases, with 7 bases sitting between them. CDR1 and CDR2 from the germline V gene are SGDLS and YYNGEE. The CDR3 extends over 14 amino acids. The CDR3: CASSVGATSYEQYF. In nucleotides, the CDR3 is TGTGCCAGCAGCGTAGGCGCGACCTCCTACGAGCAGTACTTC.

CDR3 protein: CASSFATSYNEQFF. The CDR3 nucleotides read TGTGCCAGCAGCTTTGCCACCTCCTACAATGAGCAGTTCTTC. The rearrangement joins TRBV7-9 to TRBJ2-1, with D unclear. CDR3 length: 14 amino acids. V was shortened by 3 bases and J by 0 bases, with 6 bases between the two germline ends. CDR1 and CDR2 from the germline V gene are SEHNR and FQNEAQ (reference sequence).

The chain couples TRBV18 to TRBJ1-3, with 9 bases aligning to TRBD1. J lost 0 bases, V lost 6 bases, and 6 bases had no gene match. Germline CDR1 and CDR2: KGHSH and LQKENI. The CDR3 sequence is 16 residues long. CDR3 loop: CASSIGQGSSGNTIYF. The CDR3 coding sequence is TGTGCCAGCTCGATAGGACAGGGGAGCTCTGGAAACACCATATATTTT.

The chain recombines TRBV5-1 with TRBJ1-2; TRBD1 is a possible D gene (5 bases). There are 13 residues in the CDR3. CDR1 is SGHRS and CDR2 is YFSETQ in the germline V gene. V was trimmed by 5 bases and J by 1 base, leaving 9 bases between them. The chain's CDR3 is CASSETDNYGYTF. The DNA for the CDR3 is TGCGCCAGCAGTGAGACAGATAACTATGGCTACACCTTC.

The chain has TRBV11-1 and TRBJ2-7, with TRBD1 matching over 8 bases. With V trimmed by 5 bases and J by 4 bases, 10 bases remained unmatched. The length of the CDR3 is 15 residues. Germline CDR1 SGHAT, CDR2 FQDESV (reference sequence). This CDR3 is CASSLHRGSMYEQYF. The CDR3 DNA reads as TGTGCCAGCAGCCTACACAGGGGGTCAATGTACGAGCAGTACTTC.

Notes on this clone: Other DNA sequences in the same sample also yield this CDR3. The chain joins TRBV7-9 to TRBJ2-3, with a weak D call TRBD2 (5 bases). CDR1 and CDR2 (germline): SEHNR, FQNEAQ (reference sequence). The CDR3 has 14 amino acids. V was trimmed by 2 bases and J by 4 bases, leaving 10 bases between them. The CDR3 DNA follows: TGTGCCAGCAGCTTATATTCCGGGGCAGATACGCAGTATTTT. Its translation: CASSLYSGADTQYF.

This chain joins TRBV4-3 and TRBJ1-4; 9 bases agree with TRBD1. The CDR3 has 15 residues. Germline assignment: CDR1 LGHNA and CDR2 YSLEER. V lost 4 bases, J lost 8 bases, and 8 bases stayed unmatched. The CDR3 loop reads CASSLRDRVGEKLFF. DNA of the CDR3: TGCGCCAGCAGCCTCCGGGACAGGGTTGGGGAAAAACTGTTTTTT.

V usage is TRBV9 and J usage is TRBJ1-5, with 7 positions matching TRBD1. Germline trimming cut 0 bases from V and 7 bases from J; bases unmatched to any gene: 7. Per the germline V gene, CDR1 is SGDLS and CDR2 is YYNGEE. This CDR3 is built from 15 residues. CDR3 bases: TGTGCCAGCAGCGTAGGGGACAGCGAAGGGCAGCCCCAGCATTTT. Amino acid sequence: CASSVGDSEGQPQHF.

The V call is TRBV28, the J call TRBJ2-2; perhaps TRBD2 as D (5 bases). Germline CDR1 MDHEN, CDR2 SYDVKM. The V and J ends lost 8 bases and 8 bases respectively, with 18 bases between them. CDR3 length: 14 amino acids. CDR3 nucleotides: TGTGCCAGCGGCCCGGGATCCGGTGTTGGGGAGCTGTTTTTT. As protein: CASGPGSGVGELFF.

The rearrangement joins TRBV18 to TRBJ1-1, with D hard to call. Per germline, CDR1 KGHSH and CDR2 LQKENI. V lost 3 bases and J lost 6, with 8 bases in between. The CDR3 covers 12 residues. Written as DNA, the CDR3 is TGTGCCAGCTCACCTATGACATCTGAAGCTTTCTTT. This translates into CASSPMTSEAFF.

V is TRBV6-6 and J is TRBJ2-1, with no clear D. CDR1 and CDR2 from the germline V gene are MNHNY and SVGAGI (reference sequence). The CDR3 is 12 amino acids. Trimming removed 6 bases from V and 7 bases from J, with 10 bases in between. The CDR3 DNA is TGTGCCAGCAGAAAAGTGGGGAATGAGCAGTTCTTC. Translated, it gives CASRKVGNEQFF.

Concerning this clone itself: This sample includes further DNA sequences coding for the same CDR3. J is TRBJ2-7 and V is TRBV6-1, with D unclear. V lost 3 bases, J lost 4 bases, and 7 bases lay in between. Looked up from germline, CDR1 is MNHNS and CDR2 is SASEGT. This CDR3 spans 12 amino acids. In DNA, the CDR3 is TGTGCCAGCAGTGATAACGGGTACGAGCAGTACTTC. Protein product: CASSDNGYEQYF.

The chain carries TRBV20-1 and TRBJ2-1; D gene ambiguous. This CDR3 contains 11 residues. V lost 3 bases and J lost 12, with 12 bases in between. Germline CDR1 reads DFQATT; CDR2 reads SNEGSKA (reference sequence). CDR3 amino acids: CSASSEVGQFF. The CDR3 bases are TGCAGTGCTAGTTCAGAGGTAGGGCAGTTCTTC.

As regards this clone: Other DNA variants within this sample encode the same CDR3. The chain joins TRBV9 to TRBJ1-1; D is perhaps TRBD1 (5 bases). Germline assignment: CDR1 SGDLS and CDR2 YYNGEE. The length of the CDR3 is 14 residues. V gave up 0 bases and J gave up 4 bases, with 10 bases separating them. Here the CDR3 reads CASSVAGGGTEAFF. CDR3 bases: TGTGCCAGCAGCGTAGCTGGGGGGGGCACTGAAGCTTTCTTT. The entire variable domain, with the rest obtained from reference TRBV9 and TRBJ1-1, is as follows: DSGVTQTPKHLITATGQRVTLRCSPRSGDLSVYWYQQSLDQGLQFLIQYYNGEERAKGNILERFSAQQFPDLHSELNLSSLELGDSALYFCASSVAGGGTEAFFGQGTRLTVV.

The V gene is TRBV19, the J gene TRBJ2-1; tentatively, D is TRBD1 (6 bases). The length of the CDR3 is 14 residues. The germline V gene has CDR1 LNHDA and CDR2 SQIVND (reference sequence). The V gene lost 4 bases and the J gene lost 5 bases, with 12 bases spanning the gap. The CDR3 sequence is CASSTRTVHNEQFF. CDR3 nucleotides: TGTGCCAGTAGTACCCGGACAGTTCACAATGAGCAGTTCTTC. The whole variable domain, remainder taken from reference TRBV19 and TRBJ2-1, is DGGITQSPKYLFRKEGQNVTLSCEQNLNHDAMYWYRQDPGQGLRLIYYSQIVNDFQKGDIAEGYSVSREKKESFPLTVTSAQKNPTAFYLCASSTRTVHNEQFFGPGTRLTVL.

The chain carries TRBV7-6 and TRBJ2-3, with TRBD2 matching over 12 bases. CDR1 is SGHVS, CDR2 FNYEAQ, per germline. J was trimmed by 2 bases and V by 5 bases; bases with no gene match: 5. The CDR3 has 16 amino acids. CDR3 DNA sequence: TGTGCCAGCAGCGATAGACTAGCGGGAGTCACAGATACGCAGTATTTT. This encodes CASSDRLAGVTDTQYF.

The chain is built from TRBV10-3 and TRBJ1-5; D unclear. This CDR3 contains 13 residues. Per the germline V gene, CDR1 is ENHRY and CDR2 is SYGVKD. V lost 7 bases, J lost 6 bases, and 13 bases lay in between. The CDR3 coding sequence is TGTGCCATCACCGGAGGTGTTGGTCAGCCCCAGCATTTT. It translates to CAITGGVGQPQHF.

The chain combines TRBV6-6 with TRBJ1-1; weak D call: TRBD1 (6 bases). This CDR3 contains 14 residues. V was pared by 7 bases and J by 8 bases, with 20 bases between. In germline, CDR1 is MNHNY, CDR2 SVGAGI (reference sequence). The CDR3 DNA reads as TGTGCCAGCACCCAGGTTATACAGGGATCCGAAGCTTTCTTT. Amino acids: CASTQVIQGSEAFF.

V and J are TRBV6-1 and TRBJ2-2; D possibly corresponds to TRBD2 (6 bases). The V gene lost 7 bases and the J gene lost 1 base, with 10 bases spanning the gap. Germline CDR1 is MNHNS and CDR2 is SASEGT. The CDR3 runs to 14 residues. The CDR3 region is CASTQAGNTGELFF. CDR3 DNA sequence: TGTGCCAGCACCCAAGCGGGGAACACCGGGGAGCTGTTTTTT.

The V gene is TRBV7-2, the J gene TRBJ2-7; D is ambiguous. Germline V CDR1 and CDR2: SGHTA, FQGNSA. This CDR3 comprises 15 residues. Between the trimmed V and J ends, which lost 3 bases and 1 base, there was a span of 13 bases. The CDR3 is CASSLLLLPSYEQYF. The CDR3 nucleotides are TGTGCCAGCAGCTTGTTACTACTACCTTCCTACGAGCAGTACTTC.